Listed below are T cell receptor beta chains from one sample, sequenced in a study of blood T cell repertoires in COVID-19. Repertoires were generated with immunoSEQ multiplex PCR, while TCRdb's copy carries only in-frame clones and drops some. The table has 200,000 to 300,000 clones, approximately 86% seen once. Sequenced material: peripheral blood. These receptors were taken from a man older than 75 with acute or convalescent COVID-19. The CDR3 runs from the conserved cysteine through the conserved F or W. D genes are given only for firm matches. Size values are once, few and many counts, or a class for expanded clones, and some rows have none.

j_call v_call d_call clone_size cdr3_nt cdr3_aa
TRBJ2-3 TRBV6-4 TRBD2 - TGTGCCAGCAGAGAGGCAGCGGGAGGGCCCCCAGATACGCAGTATTTT CASREAAGGPPDTQYF
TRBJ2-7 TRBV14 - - TGTGCCAGCAGCCAACTTTCAGGGGATTCCTACGAGCAGTACTTC CASSQLSGDSYEQYF
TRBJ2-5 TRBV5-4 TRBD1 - TGTGCCAGCAGCTTCGAGCAGGGGGCGGTTCAAGAGACCCAGTACTTC CASSFEQGAVQETQYF
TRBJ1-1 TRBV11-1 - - TGTGCCAGCAGCTCCAGATTGCGGATGAACACTGAAGCTTTCTTT CASSSRLRMNTEAFF
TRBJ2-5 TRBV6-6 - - TGTGCCAGCGGCCAGAGGGCCCAGTACTTC CASGQRAQYF
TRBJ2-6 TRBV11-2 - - TGTGCCAGCAGCTTACCATCTGGGGCCAACGTCCTGACTTTC CASSLPSGANVLTF
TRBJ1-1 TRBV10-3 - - TGTGCCATCAGTGAGTACGGGAACACTGAAGCTTTCTTT CAISEYGNTEAFF
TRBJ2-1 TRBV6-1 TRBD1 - TGTGCCAGCAGCCAGACAGGGGGCAATGAGCAGTTCTTC CASSQTGGNEQFF
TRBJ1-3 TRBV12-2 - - TGTGCAAGTCGCCCCGGGACACCTGGAAACACCATATATTTT CASRPGTPGNTIYF
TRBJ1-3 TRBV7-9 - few TGTGCCAGCAGCTATTCGACAGCCTCTGGAAACACCATATATTTT CASSYSTASGNTIYF
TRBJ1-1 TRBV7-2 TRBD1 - TGTGCCAGCAAGCCCCGATCGACAGGGAAGATGAACACTGAAGCTTTCTTT CASKPRSTGKMNTEAFF
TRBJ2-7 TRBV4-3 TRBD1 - TGCGCCAGCAGCCAAGAGGGACAGGGAAAGGACTACGAGCAGTACTTC CASSQEGQGKDYEQYF
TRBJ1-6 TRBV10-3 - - TGTGCCATCAGTGTTGGGGAGGAAAATTCACCCCTCCACTTT CAISVGEENSPLHF
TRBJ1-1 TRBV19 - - TGTGCCAGTAAAGCGGCGGGGGCGCGCACTGAAGCTTTCTTT CASKAAGARTEAFF
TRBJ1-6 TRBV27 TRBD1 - TGTGCCAGCAGCATAGACAGGGGTGATTCACCCCTCCACTTT CASSIDRGDSPLHF
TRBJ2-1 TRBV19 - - TGTGCCAGTAGGGAGGGAGCGAGCTCCTACAATGAGCAGTTCTTC CASREGASSYNEQFF
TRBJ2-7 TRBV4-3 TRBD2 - TGCGCCAGCAGCCAAGCCCTAGCGGACGAGCAGTACTTC CASSQALADEQYF
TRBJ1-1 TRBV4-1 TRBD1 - TGCGCCAGCAGCCATGTCAGGGGGCCCTTT CASSHVRGPF
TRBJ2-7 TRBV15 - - TGTGCCACCAGCAGAGCCTCCTCAGACTCCTACGAGCAGTACTTC CATSRASSDSYEQYF
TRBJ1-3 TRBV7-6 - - TGTGCCAGCAGCTTGGGAGCAGGGACTAGTACTGGAAACACCATATATTTT CASSLGAGTSTGNTIYF
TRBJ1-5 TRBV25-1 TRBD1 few TGTGCCAGCTATGACAGGGGGGAGGATTATAGCAATCAGCCCCAGCATTTT CASYDRGEDYSNQPQHF
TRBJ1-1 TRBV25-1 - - TGTGCCAGCCGGCGGGGCGGAGGCACTGAAGCTTTCTTT CASRRGGGTEAFF
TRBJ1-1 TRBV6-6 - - TGTGCCAGCACTGGGCAGATCACTGAAGCTTTCTTT CASTGQITEAFF
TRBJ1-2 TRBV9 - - - CASSVARGTGDRTF
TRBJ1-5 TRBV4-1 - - TGCGCCAGCAGCCAAGCCCGGACATTTAATCAGCCCCAGCATTTT CASSQARTFNQPQHF
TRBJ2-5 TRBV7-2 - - TGTGCCAGCAGCTTAAACAGGGAGCGAGAGACCCAGTACTTC CASSLNRERETQYF
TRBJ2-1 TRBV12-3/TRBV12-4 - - TGTGCCAGCAGTCTATACAATGAGCAGTTCTTC CASSLYNEQFF
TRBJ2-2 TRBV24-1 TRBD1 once TGTGCCACCAGTGATTCAGGGGGCGGGAACACCGGGGAGCTGTTTTTT CATSDSGGGNTGELFF
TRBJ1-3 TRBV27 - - TGTGCCAGCAGTTTAAGAAGGGGTAGTGGAAACACCATATATTTT CASSLRRGSGNTIYF
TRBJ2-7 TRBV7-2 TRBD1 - TGTGCCAGCAGCCAGCAACAGGGGATCTCCGAGCAGTACTTC CASSQQQGISEQYF
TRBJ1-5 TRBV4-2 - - TGTGCCAGCAGCCAATATACCGACCGGGATCAGCCCCAGCATTTT CASSQYTDRDQPQHF
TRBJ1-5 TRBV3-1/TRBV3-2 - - TGTGCCAGCAGCCAGTATAGCAATCAGCCCCAGCATTTT CASSQYSNQPQHF
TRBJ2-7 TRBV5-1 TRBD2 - TGCGCCAGCAGCATCGGGACTAGCGGGTACGAGCAGTACTTC CASSIGTSGYEQYF
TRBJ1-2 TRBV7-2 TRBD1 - TGTGCCAGCAGCTCACGGGACAGGGGGGACTATGGCTACACCTTC CASSSRDRGDYGYTF
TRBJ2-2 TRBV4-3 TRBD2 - TGCGCCAGCAGCCTTCACGGCGGACTAGCGGGGGGGGTCACCGGGGAGCTGTTTTTT CASSLHGGLAGGVTGELFF
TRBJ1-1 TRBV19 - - TGTGCCAGTAGTCCCGACCAAGGACAGATGAACACTGAAGCTTTCTTT CASSPDQGQMNTEAFF
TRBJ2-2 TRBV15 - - TGTGCCACCAGCAGAGTAATAGATACCGGGGAGCTGTTTTTT CATSRVIDTGELFF
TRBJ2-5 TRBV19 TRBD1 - TGTGCCAGTAGTTCGACAGGGGGCCAAGAGACCCAGTACTTC CASSSTGGQETQYF
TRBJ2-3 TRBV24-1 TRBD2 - TGTGCCACCAGTGCGGGCGGGAGGGCCACAGATACGCAGTATTTT CATSAGGRATDTQYF
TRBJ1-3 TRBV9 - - TGTGCCAGCAGCGTAGATCAGCAGGGAGGGGGAAACACCATATATTTT CASSVDQQGGGNTIYF
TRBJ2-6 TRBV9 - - TGTGCCAGCAGCCAAACCCCAGGCAGAGGGGCCAACGTCCTGACTTTC CASSQTPGRGANVLTF
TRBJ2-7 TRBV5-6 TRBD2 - TGTGCCAGCAGCTTATCCCCTCAGGAGGGAGGGAAGCAGTACTTC CASSLSPQEGGKQYF
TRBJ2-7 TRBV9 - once TGTGCCAGCAGCGTAGGGGCAGGGGCCTACGAGCAGTACTTC CASSVGAGAYEQYF
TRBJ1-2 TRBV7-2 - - TGTGCCAGCAGCTTAGACAGGACAGTCTATGGCTACACCTTC CASSLDRTVYGYTF
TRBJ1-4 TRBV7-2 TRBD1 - TGTGCCAGCAGCTTATTAATTTTGGGACAGGGAATGAATGAAAAACTGTTTTTT CASSLLILGQGMNEKLFF
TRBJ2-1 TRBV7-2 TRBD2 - TGTGCCAGCAGCCTCAGACTAGCGGGGAAAAATGAGCAGTTCTTC CASSLRLAGKNEQFF